Sequencing of this TCR beta chain was carried out in a study of cytomegalovirus exposure and HLA in healthy donors. Some clones are missing from TCRdb's copy, which holds only in-frame ones; the method was immunoSEQ multiplex PCR. The sample has fewer than 200,000 clones, 86% seen once; the top ten hold 2% to 2.5%. Germline CDR1 and CDR2: SGDLS and YYNGEE. The CDR3 spans 13 residues. V shed 3 bases, J shed 8 bases, and the junction held 6 bases outside the gene matches. The rearrangement links TRBV9 to TRBJ2-5; 8 bases map to TRBD2. The TCR originated in a woman younger than 35 in good health and CMV-seronegative. Material for sequencing was PBMCs. CDR3 residues: CASSAPGRVTQYF. The CDR3 DNA sequence: TGTGCCAGCAGCGCCCCCGGGAGGGTTACCCAGTACTTC.